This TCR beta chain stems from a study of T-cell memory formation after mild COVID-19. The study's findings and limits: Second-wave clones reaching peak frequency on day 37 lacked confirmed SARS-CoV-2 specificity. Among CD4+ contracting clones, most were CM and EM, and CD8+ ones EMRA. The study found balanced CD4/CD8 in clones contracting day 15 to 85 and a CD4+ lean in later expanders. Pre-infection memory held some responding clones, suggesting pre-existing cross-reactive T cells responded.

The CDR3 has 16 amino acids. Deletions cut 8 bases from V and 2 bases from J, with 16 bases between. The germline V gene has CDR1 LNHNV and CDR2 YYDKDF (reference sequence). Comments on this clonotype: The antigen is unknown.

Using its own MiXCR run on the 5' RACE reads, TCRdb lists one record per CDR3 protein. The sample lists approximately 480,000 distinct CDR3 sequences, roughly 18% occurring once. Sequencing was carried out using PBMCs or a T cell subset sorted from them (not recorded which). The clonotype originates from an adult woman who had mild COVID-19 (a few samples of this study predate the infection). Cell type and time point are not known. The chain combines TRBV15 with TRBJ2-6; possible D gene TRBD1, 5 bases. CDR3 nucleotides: TGTGCCACCGGACCCAGGGCCGGAACTGGGGCCAACGTCCTGACTTTC. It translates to CATGPRAGTGANVLTF.